What follows are 32 T cell receptor beta chains derived from one specimen sequenced in a study of blood T cell repertoires in COVID-19. Here immunoSEQ multiplex PCR was the method, and the copy in TCRdb shows in-frame clones only, minus some. The data contain roughly 230,000 clones, 84% of them singletons. Sequences were obtained from peripheral blood. The source of these receptors is a woman older than 75 with COVID-19, enrolled during active disease.

This rearrangement joins TRBV24-1 to TRBJ1-5; no reliable D call. There are 15 residues in the CDR3. Trimming left V 2 bases short and J 0 bases short, with 7 bases between. Per the germline V gene, CDR1 is KGHDR and CDR2 is SFDVKD. The CDR3 loop reads CATSDSSYSNQPQHF. CDR3 nucleotide sequence: TGTGCCACCAGTGATTCGAGTTATAGCAATCAGCCCCAGCATTTT.

This clone was observed a single time. CDR3 in amino acids: CARQGAGNTIYF. For the CDR3, the DNA is TGTGCCAGACAGGGGGCTGGAAACACCATATATTTT. The V call is TRBV19, the J call TRBJ1-3; 8 nucleotides agree with TRBD1. CDR3 length: 12 amino acids. Trimming at V came to 9 bases and at J to 2 bases, leaving 0 bases not matched to a gene. Germline loops: CDR1 LNHDA, CDR2 SQIVND (reference sequence).

The genes are TRBV27 and TRBJ1-1, with 10 bases lining up with TRBD1. V shed 4 bases and J 5 bases; nucleotides not matched to a gene: 7. Germline V gene data show CDR1 as MNHEY and CDR2 as SMNVEV (reference sequence). This CDR3 spans 15 amino acids. The CDR3 DNA reads as TGTGCCAGCAGTTCCGGTTGGACAGGGGGTACTGAAGCTTTCTTT. Its translation: CASSSGWTGGTEAFF.

The chain employs TRBV6-2 or TRBV6-3 and TRBJ1-1, with 11 bases matching TRBD1. Germline CDR1 reads MNHEY; CDR2 reads SVGEGT. The CDR3 runs 16 residues. The ends lost 2 bases at V and 5 bases at J; junction bases unmatched: 7. The CDR3 reads CASSYRTGGSVTEAFF. Here the CDR3 DNA reads TGTGCCAGCAGTTACCGGACAGGGGGCAGTGTTACTGAAGCTTTCTTT.

The chain recombines TRBV11-2 with TRBJ2-1; TRBD2 aligns across 9 bases. Germline lookup yields CDR1 SGHAT and CDR2 FQNNGV. The V and J ends lost 0 bases and 8 bases, in that order; junction bases with no gene match: 8. The CDR3 is made up of 16 amino acids. CDR3 DNA: TGTGCCAGCAGCTTAGATGTTAGCGGGGGAGGGTATGAGCAGTTCTTC. It translates to CASSLDVSGGGYEQFF.

This sequence joins TRBV15 and TRBJ2-5; 10 nucleotides match TRBD1. After removal of 0 bases from V and 5 bases from J, the junction contained 6 bases not matched to a gene. Germline CDR1 and CDR2: LNHNV and YYDKDF (reference sequence). The CDR3 totals 16 residues. DNA for the CDR3: TGTGCCACCAGCAGAGATCCGACAGGGGGCGCGGAGACCCAGTACTTC. As protein: CATSRDPTGGAETQYF.

The rearrangement uses TRBV15 and TRBJ2-7, with D possibly being TRBD1 (6 bases). Germline V gene lookup returns CDR1 LNHNV and CDR2 YYDKDF (reference sequence). Trimming shortened V by 3 bases and J by 3 bases, and 12 bases separated the two germline ends. The length of the CDR3 is 14 residues. CDR3 sequence (DNA): TGTGCCACCAGCAGGAACCTCAGGGGCTACGAGCAGTACTTC. Amino acids: CATSRNLRGYEQYF.

This rearrangement joins TRBV19 to TRBJ1-3; D not certain. V was cut by 9 bases and J by 1 base, with 4 bases left in between. CDR1 is LNHDA, CDR2 SQIVND, per germline (reference sequence). The CDR3 has 11 amino acids. Written as DNA, the CDR3 is TGTGCCAGCCGTTCTGGAAACACCATATATTTT. It translates to CASRSGNTIYF.

This clone was seen once. Here the CDR3 reads CASSQTTGAYSGNTIYF. The CDR3 bases are TGTGCCAGCTCACAAACAACAGGGGCCTACTCTGGAAACACCATATATTTT. The chain recombines TRBV18 with TRBJ1-3; the match to TRBD1 covers 7 bases. V gave up 4 bases and J gave up 0 bases; unmatched junction bases: 9. This CDR3 contains 17 residues. Germline V gene sequence: CDR1 KGHSH, CDR2 LQKENI.

The chain uses TRBV7-9 and TRBJ1-4, with D perhaps matching TRBD1 (5 bases). CDR1 and CDR2 (germline): SEHNR, FQNEAQ (reference sequence). This CDR3 region has 16 residues. The V and J ends lost 3 bases and 0 bases respectively, with 11 bases between them. CDR3 residues: CASSLGEGTTNEKLFF. CDR3 nucleotide sequence: TGTGCCAGCAGCTTGGGGGAGGGGACAACTAATGAAAAACTGTTTTTT.

The chain carries TRBV5-1 and TRBJ2-5; TRBD2 might be the D (5 bases). Trimming pared 3 bases from V and 5 bases from J, leaving 14 bases between. In germline, CDR1 is SGHRS, CDR2 YFSETQ. The CDR3 length is 14 residues. The CDR3 reads CASSSGGQRETQYF. The CDR3 nucleotides read TGCGCCAGCAGCTCTGGCGGGCAGAGGGAGACCCAGTACTTC.

This clone was seen only once. The chain recombines TRBV4-1 with TRBJ2-2, with D perhaps TRBD2 (5 bases). Trimming stripped 0 bases from V and 5 bases from J, with 10 bases between. Germline V gene sequence: CDR1 MGHRA, CDR2 YSYEKL. CDR3 length: 15 residues. CDR3 bases: TGCGCCAGCAGCCAAGATCTTCGGGGAACCGGGGAGCTGTTTTTT. Residues: CASSQDLRGTGELFF.

This clone has more than one count but fewer than ten. Other DNA sequences in the sample encode the same CDR3. The chain is built from TRBV5-5 and TRBJ1-1; D remains ambiguous. Trimming took off 3 bases at V and 1 base at J, with 7 bases between the two ends. The CDR3 totals 13 residues. Germline-derived CDR1 and CDR2 are SGHKS and YYEKEE (reference sequence). For the CDR3, the DNA is TGTGCCAGCAGCTCCCCGGGGAACACTGAAGCTTTCTTT. Its protein is CASSSPGNTEAFF.

This chain uses TRBV6-5 with TRBJ1-1, with D uncertain. V lost 2 bases to trimming and J lost 8 bases, with 6 bases between them. The CDR3 consists of 11 residues. CDR1 and CDR2 from the germline V gene are MNHEY and SVGAGI. CDR3 DNA sequence: TGTGCCAGCAGTTACGGCATGGAAGCTTTCTTT. This gives the protein CASSYGMEAFF.

The chain recombines TRBV10-3 with TRBJ2-3, with TRBD1 matching over 8 bases. The junction had 2 bases not matched to a gene; V was cut back by 3 bases and J by 0 bases. The germline V gene encodes CDR1 ENHRY and CDR2 SYGVKD. The CDR3 has 15 residues. Here the CDR3 reads CAISDWTGSTDTQYF. DNA for the CDR3: TGTGCCATCAGTGACTGGACAGGGAGCACAGATACGCAGTATTTT.

The chain employs TRBV15 and TRBJ1-2, with D perhaps TRBD1 (5 bases). Trimming pared 0 bases from V and 1 base from J, leaving 12 bases between. CDR1 is LNHNV and CDR2 is YYDKDF in the germline V gene (reference sequence). CDR3 length: 16 amino acids. CDR3 sequence: CATSRDRVRDNYGYTF. DNA of the CDR3: TGTGCCACCAGCAGAGATCGTGTCAGGGATAACTATGGCTACACCTTC.

The genes are TRBV10-3 and TRBJ1-1, with unresolved D. Germline V gene sequence: CDR1 ENHRY, CDR2 SYGVKD. V was pared by 8 bases and J by 10 bases, with 23 bases between. The CDR3 is made up of 14 amino acids. The CDR3 region has the DNA TGTGCCATCTCGGTATTGAGCGGCGCGCTTGTAGCTTTCTTT. It translates to CAISVLSGALVAFF.

The chain employs TRBV27 and TRBJ2-3, with D maybe TRBD1 (5 bases). The CDR3 runs 11 residues. Germline lookup yields CDR1 MNHEY and CDR2 SMNVEV (reference sequence). V lost 6 bases, J lost 6 bases, and 7 bases lay in between. DNA for the CDR3: TGTGCCAGCAGAGCAGGGGATACGCAGTATTTT. Translated, it gives CASRAGDTQYF.

The rearrangement joins TRBV5-1 to TRBJ1-2, with 9 bases identical to TRBD1. Trimming took 4 bases from V and 4 from J; bases not matched to a gene: 5. Germline loops: CDR1 SGHRS, CDR2 YFSETQ. The CDR3 length is 14 residues. The CDR3 DNA sequence: TGCGCCAGCAGCCCTCAGACAGGGGGCTATGGCTACACCTTC. This sequence encodes CASSPQTGGYGYTF.

The chain couples TRBV16 to TRBJ2-1; tentative D call: TRBD2 (7 bases). In germline, CDR1 is KGHSY, CDR2 FQNENV. Trimming removed 0 bases at V and 8 bases at J, with 14 bases between. The CDR3 covers 15 residues. The CDR3 DNA sequence: TGTGCCAGCAGCCAATCCGGGGGGCTCAACGATGAGCAGTTCTTC. It yields the protein CASSQSGGLNDEQFF. Based on the CDR3 plus reference TRBV16 and TRBJ2-1, the full variable domain is GEEVAQTPKHLVRGEGQKAKLYCAPIKGHSYVFWYQQVLKNEFKFLISFQNENVFDETGMPKERFSAKCLPNSPCSLEIQATKLEDSAVYFCASSQSGGLNDEQFFGPGTRLTVL.

This chain joins TRBV30 and TRBJ1-1; 9 bases are a match to TRBD1. Per the germline V gene, CDR1 is GTSNPN and CDR2 is SVGIG (reference sequence). CDR3 length equals 14 residues. V shed 0 bases and J 1 base; nucleotides not matched to a gene: 0. CDR3 bases: TGTGCCTGGAGTGTACAGGGGGCGAACACTGAAGCTTTCTTT. Protein product: CAWSVQGANTEAFF.

This rearrangement joins TRBV18 to TRBJ2-3, with a tentative D call TRBD2 (6 bases). With 1 base removed from V and 0 bases from J, the gap between germline ends came to 8 bases. CDR1 KGHSH and CDR2 LQKENI come from the germline V gene. This CDR3 contains 15 residues. CDR3 residues: CASSPLAASTDTQYF. The CDR3 DNA sequence: TGTGCCAGCTCACCACTAGCGGCAAGCACAGATACGCAGTATTTT.

The genes are TRBV9 and TRBJ2-1, with D possibly matching TRBD2 (5 bases). V lost 2 bases to trimming and J lost 3 bases, with 12 bases between them. CDR3 size: 15 residues. CDR1 is SGDLS, CDR2 YYNGEE, per germline. DNA of the CDR3: TGTGCCAGCAGCGTCTCAACGGGGAACTACAATGAGCAGTTCTTC. Translation: CASSVSTGNYNEQFF.

This clone was recorded once. The V and J genes are TRBV29-1 and TRBJ1-4; 8 nucleotides align to TRBD1. The trim removed 7 bases at V and 4 bases at J, leaving 5 bases unmatched. There are 13 residues in the CDR3. Germline lookup yields CDR1 SQVTM and CDR2 ANQGSEA. As DNA, the CDR3 is TGCAGCGCCAAGGACAGGGTTAATGAAAAACTGTTTTTT. Protein product: CSAKDRVNEKLFF.

The chain recombines TRBV12-3 or TRBV12-4 with TRBJ2-1; D unclear. This CDR3 has 13 residues. Deletions cut 4 bases from V and 1 base from J, with 5 bases between. CDR3 nucleotides: TGTGCCAGCAGTTCCGTTTCCTACAATGAGCAGTTCTTC. It translates to CASSSVSYNEQFF.

This chain connects TRBV2 to TRBJ2-2, with a tentative D call TRBD1 (5 bases). V lost 6 bases, J lost 1 base, and 12 bases lay in between. The germline V gene encodes CDR1 SNHLY and CDR2 FYNNEI. This CDR3 contains 15 residues. CDR3 nucleotides: TGTGCCAGCAGGAACCAAAGGGGGAACACCGGGGAGCTGTTTTTT. Translation gives CASRNQRGNTGELFF.

The rearrangement links TRBV3-1 (or the pseudogene TRBV3-2) to TRBJ2-5; 10 bases match TRBD2. The germline V gene encodes CDR1 LGHDT and CDR2 YNNKEL (reference sequence). This CDR3 is 13 amino acids long. Losses at the gene ends were 8 bases for V and 4 bases for J; bases not matched to a gene: 4. The chain's CDR3 is CASSSGGVETQYF. CDR3 sequence (DNA): TGTGCCAGCTCTAGCGGGGGTGTAGAGACCCAGTACTTC.

V and J are TRBV21-1 and TRBJ2-7; the table calls TRBD1, which could not be checked here. TRBV21-1 is given as a pseudogene. The CDR3 is 15 residues long. CDR3 sequence (DNA): TGTGCCAGCAGCCCCGGAGGACAGGGGAGAGGCGAGCAGTACGTC. Residues: CASSPGGQGRGEQYV.

The V call is TRBV7-9, the J call TRBJ1-4; the D is unclear. Between the trimmed V and J ends, which lost 2 bases and 2 bases, there was a span of 12 bases. Germline CDR1 SEHNR, CDR2 FQNEAQ (reference sequence). The CDR3 loop spans 16 amino acids. CDR3 in DNA: TGTGCCAGCAGCTTAACGGAGGTGGCGACTAATGAAAAACTGTTTTTT. This gives the protein CASSLTEVATNEKLFF.

The chain employs TRBV5-5 and TRBJ1-2; TRBD1 matches at 8 bases. Germline V gene data show CDR1 as SGHKS and CDR2 as YYEKEE (reference sequence). V trimming: 3 bases; J trimming: 8 bases; junction bases outside the gene matches: 9. This CDR3 has 14 residues. DNA for the CDR3: TGTGCCAGCAGCTACTTAGACAGGGGAGGAGGCTACACCTTC. Residues: CASSYLDRGGGYTF.

The CDR3: CASSPTSGGLNEQFF. The CDR3 nucleotides are TGCGCCAGCAGCCCGACTAGCGGGGGCCTCAATGAGCAGTTCTTC. This sequence joins TRBV5-1 and TRBJ2-1, with 12 nucleotides matching TRBD2. Trimming took 4 bases from V and 6 from J; bases not matched to a gene: 5. Looked up from germline, CDR1 is SGHRS and CDR2 is YFSETQ. The CDR3 covers 15 residues. Supplemented by reference TRBV5-1 and TRBJ2-1, the full variable domain reads KAGVTQTPRYLIKTRGQQVTLSCSPISGHRSVSWYQQTPGQGLQFLFEYFSETQRNKGNFPGRFSGRQFSNSRSEMNVSTLELGDSALYLCASSPTSGGLNEQFFGPGTRLTVL.

The chain carries TRBV9 and TRBJ1-2; D is undetermined. CDR1 is SGDLS and CDR2 is YYNGEE in the germline V gene. The V end was cut by 4 bases, the J end by 6 bases, with 13 bases between. The CDR3 has 13 amino acids. CDR3 in amino acids: CASSPEGKNGYTF. CDR3 nucleotides: TGTGCCAGCAGCCCCGAGGGCAAAAATGGCTACACCTTC. The variable domain in full, completed from reference TRBV9 and TRBJ1-2, reads DSGVTQTPKHLITATGQRVTLRCSPRSGDLSVYWYQQSLDQGLQFLIQYYNGEERAKGNILERFSAQQFPDLHSELNLSSLELGDSALYFCASSPEGKNGYTFGSGTRLTVV.